A single sample is the source of the 15 T cell receptor beta chains below, sequenced in a study of cytomegalovirus exposure and HLA in healthy donors. 60 Vbeta and 13 Jbeta primers were used in PCR. Here immunoSEQ multiplex PCR was the method, and the copy in TCRdb shows in-frame clones only, minus some. The sample table includes some 150,000 clones. Sequenced material: PBMCs. Every receptor here comes from a man in his forties in good health and CMV-seronegative.

The chain employs TRBV9 and TRBJ2-7, with 7 positions matching TRBD2. CDR3 size: 16 residues. CDR1 is SGDLS and CDR2 is YYNGEE in the germline V gene. Germline trimming cut 0 bases from V and 3 bases from J; bases unmatched to any gene: 9. The CDR3 DNA follows: TGTGCCAGCAGCGTAGACGGGGGGACCCGTAGCTACGAGCAGTACTTC. The encoded protein is CASSVDGGTRSYEQYF.

The chain couples TRBV6-5 to TRBJ1-2; tentative D call: TRBD1 (5 bases). The CDR3 is 14 residues long. CDR1 and CDR2 from the germline V gene are MNHEY and SVGAGI. Trimming shortened V by 7 bases and J by 9 bases, and 21 bases separated the two germline ends. The CDR3 loop is CASTLDGQAGSYTF. The CDR3 nucleotides are TGTGCCAGCACCCTGGACGGACAAGCGGGAAGCTACACCTTC.

The V gene is TRBV5-6, the J gene TRBJ1-3; TRBD1 might be the D (5 bases). The CDR3 loop spans 16 amino acids. CDR1 SGHDT and CDR2 YYEEEE come from the germline V gene. Trimming took off 0 bases at V and 0 bases at J, with 10 bases between the two ends. CDR3 in DNA: TGTGCCAGCAGCTTGGGACAGTCCTTCTCTGGAAACACCATATATTTT. The encoded protein is CASSLGQSFSGNTIYF.

This chain uses TRBV10-3 with TRBJ2-7, with TRBD2 matching over 7 bases. J lost 9 bases, V lost 5 bases, and 7 bases had no gene match. The CDR3 length is 12 residues. Germline V gives CDR1 ENHRY, CDR2 SYGVKD. CDR3 loop: CAISTRGDAQYF. The CDR3 nucleotides read TGTGCCATCAGTACCCGGGGGGATGCGCAGTACTTC.

J is TRBJ1-2 and V is TRBV10-3, with D maybe TRBD1 (5 bases). Germline V gene data show CDR1 as ENHRY and CDR2 as SYGVKD. V was clipped by 3 bases and J by 8 bases, with 13 bases between them. This CDR3 spans 13 amino acids. The CDR3 bases are TGTGCCATCAGTGAAACCTCAGGGCGAGGCTACACCTTC. Its translation is CAISETSGRGYTF.

The chain is built from TRBV25-1 and TRBJ1-5, with D hard to call. The CDR3 is made up of 17 amino acids. Trimming stripped 1 base from V and 5 bases from J, with 18 bases between. Germline CDR1 MGHDK, CDR2 SYGVNS. CDR3 sequence (DNA): TGTGCCAGCAGTGAATCGGGCACAACCCTACTAGATCAGCCCCAGCATTTT. Its protein is CASSESGTTLLDQPQHF.

The chain combines TRBV7-9 with TRBJ2-1; 11 positions match TRBD2. V was pared by 4 bases and J by 10 bases, with 6 bases of the junction left unmatched. This CDR3 has 14 residues. Germline loops: CDR1 SEHNR, CDR2 FQNEAQ (reference sequence). CDR3 protein: CASSSRASGGEQFF. In DNA, the CDR3 is TGTGCCAGCAGCTCCAGGGCTAGCGGGGGGGAGCAGTTCTTC.

The genes are TRBV6-6 and TRBJ2-2; tentatively, D is TRBD2 (5 bases). The germline V gene encodes CDR1 MNHNY and CDR2 SVGAGI (reference sequence). Trimming shortened V by 11 bases and J by 6 bases, and 19 bases separated the two germline ends. This CDR3 is built from 14 residues. The DNA for the CDR3 is TGTGCCTCTCAGACCCCGGGGTCTCCCGGGGAGCTGTTTTTT. Amino acids: CASQTPGSPGELFF.

This rearrangement joins TRBV7-3 to TRBJ1-1; D is uncertain. Deletions cut 5 bases from V and 1 base from J, with 8 bases between. The length of the CDR3 is 13 residues. Per germline, CDR1 SGHTA and CDR2 FQGTGA. This chain's CDR3 is CASSTGRNTEAFF. The CDR3 nucleotides are TGTGCCAGCAGCACCGGGAGGAACACTGAAGCTTTCTTT.

The chain is built from TRBV27 and TRBJ2-7; TRBD2 might be the D (5 bases). From germline, CDR1 is MNHEY and CDR2 SMNVEV (reference sequence). Trimming cost V 4 bases and J 0 bases, with 13 bases left between them. The CDR3 runs 15 residues. CDR3 coding DNA: TGTGCCAGCAGTTCATACCCCGGACTCTCCTACGAGCAGTACTTC. This codes for CASSSYPGLSYEQYF.

The gene calls are TRBV4-3 and TRBJ2-5, with D tentatively TRBD2 (7 bases). This CDR3 region has 16 residues. V gave up 0 bases and J gave up 5 bases, with 16 bases separating them. Germline loops: CDR1 LGHNA, CDR2 YSLEER. CDR3 bases: TGCGCCAGCAGCCAAGATTTGGGGAGGGGGGGTGAGACCCAGTACTTC. Its translation: CASSQDLGRGGETQYF.

The genes are TRBV19 and TRBJ1-2; D unresolved. CDR3 length equals 15 residues. CDR1 LNHDA and CDR2 SQIVND come from the germline V gene (reference sequence). V was clipped by 4 bases and J by 0 bases, with 12 bases between them. The CDR3 loop reads CASSKEQNANYGYTF. CDR3 coding DNA: TGTGCCAGTAGTAAAGAACAGAATGCTAACTATGGCTACACCTTC.

The chain uses TRBV6-5 and TRBJ1-2; the D gene is possibly TRBD1 (5 bases). The CDR3 sequence is 15 residues long. Looked up from germline, CDR1 is MNHEY and CDR2 is SVGAGI. Deletions cut 7 bases from V and 5 bases from J, with 20 bases between. CDR3 sequence: CASTRGGAIPYGYTF. The CDR3 region has the DNA TGTGCCAGCACCCGAGGCGGGGCAATTCCTTATGGCTACACCTTC.

This chain joins TRBV6-5 and TRBJ2-2; 12 bases map to TRBD2. The CDR3 length is 15 residues. In germline, CDR1 is MNHEY, CDR2 SVGAGI. V dropped 4 bases and J dropped 5; count of bases not matched to a gene: 2. CDR3 region: CASSFTSGGTGELFF. The CDR3 DNA reads TGTGCCAGCAGTTTTACTAGCGGGGGGACCGGGGAGCTGTTTTTT.

The chain couples TRBV7-9 to TRBJ1-2; D uncertain. Trimming removed 6 bases at V and 8 bases at J, with 16 bases between. Germline V lookup: CDR1 SEHNR, CDR2 FQNEAQ (reference sequence). This CDR3 is 13 amino acids long. CDR3 in DNA: TGTGCCAGCAGACCAGACGGACTGTCAGGCTACACCTTC. This translates into CASRPDGLSGYTF.